Here is one T cell receptor beta chain with its context. Generated by immunoSEQ multiplex PCR, the TCRdb table keeps only in-frame clones and is missing some. The sample holds around 310,000 clones; about 90% are singletons and the top ten take 1%. The sample originates from a study of blood T cell repertoires in COVID-19. At the level of the study: T cells, B-cell-depleted T cells, or PBMCs supplied cDNA or gDNA.

CDR1 is SGHNT, CDR2 YYREEE, per germline (reference sequence). The V end was cut by 4 bases, the J end by 4 bases, with 13 bases between. CDR3 length: 14 amino acids. Seattle's cohort entered during active infection and was followed longitudinally. This receptor was taken from a woman aged 40 to 50 with COVID-19, enrolled during active disease. The specimen sequenced was peripheral blood. The J gene is TRBJ2-3, the V gene TRBV5-4; D perhaps matches TRBD2 (6 bases). In DNA form, the CDR3 reads TGTGCCAGCAGCCCTCGGGACTTTGCAGATACGCAGTATTTT. It translates to CASSPRDFADTQYF.